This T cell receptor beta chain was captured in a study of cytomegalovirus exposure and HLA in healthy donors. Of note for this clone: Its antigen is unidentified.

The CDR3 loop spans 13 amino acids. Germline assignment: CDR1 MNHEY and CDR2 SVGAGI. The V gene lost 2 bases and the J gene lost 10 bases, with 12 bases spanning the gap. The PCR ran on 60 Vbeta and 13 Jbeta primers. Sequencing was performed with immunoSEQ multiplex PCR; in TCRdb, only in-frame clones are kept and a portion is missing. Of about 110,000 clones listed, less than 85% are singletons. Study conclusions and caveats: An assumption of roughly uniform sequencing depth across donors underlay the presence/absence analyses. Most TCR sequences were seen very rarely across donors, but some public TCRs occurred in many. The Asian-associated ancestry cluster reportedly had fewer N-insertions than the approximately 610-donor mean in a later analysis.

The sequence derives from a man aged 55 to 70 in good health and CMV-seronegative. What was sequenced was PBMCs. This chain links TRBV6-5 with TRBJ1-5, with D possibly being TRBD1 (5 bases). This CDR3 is CASSYQSGGPQHF. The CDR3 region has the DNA TGTGCCAGCAGTTACCAGAGCGGGGGACCCCAGCATTTT.